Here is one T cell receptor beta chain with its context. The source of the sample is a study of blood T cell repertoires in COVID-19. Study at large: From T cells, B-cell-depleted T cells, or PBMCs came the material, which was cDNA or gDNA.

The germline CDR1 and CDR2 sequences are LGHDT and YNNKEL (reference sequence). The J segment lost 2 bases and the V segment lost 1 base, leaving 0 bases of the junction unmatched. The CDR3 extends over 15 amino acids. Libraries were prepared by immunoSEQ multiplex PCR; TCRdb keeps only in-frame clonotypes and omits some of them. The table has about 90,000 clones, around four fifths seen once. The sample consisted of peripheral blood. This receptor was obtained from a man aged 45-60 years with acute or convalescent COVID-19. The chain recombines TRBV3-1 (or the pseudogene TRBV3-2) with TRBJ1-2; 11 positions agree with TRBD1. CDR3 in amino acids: CASSQGTGGNYGYTF. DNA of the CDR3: TGTGCCAGCAGCCAAGGGACAGGGGGCAACTATGGCTACACCTTC.